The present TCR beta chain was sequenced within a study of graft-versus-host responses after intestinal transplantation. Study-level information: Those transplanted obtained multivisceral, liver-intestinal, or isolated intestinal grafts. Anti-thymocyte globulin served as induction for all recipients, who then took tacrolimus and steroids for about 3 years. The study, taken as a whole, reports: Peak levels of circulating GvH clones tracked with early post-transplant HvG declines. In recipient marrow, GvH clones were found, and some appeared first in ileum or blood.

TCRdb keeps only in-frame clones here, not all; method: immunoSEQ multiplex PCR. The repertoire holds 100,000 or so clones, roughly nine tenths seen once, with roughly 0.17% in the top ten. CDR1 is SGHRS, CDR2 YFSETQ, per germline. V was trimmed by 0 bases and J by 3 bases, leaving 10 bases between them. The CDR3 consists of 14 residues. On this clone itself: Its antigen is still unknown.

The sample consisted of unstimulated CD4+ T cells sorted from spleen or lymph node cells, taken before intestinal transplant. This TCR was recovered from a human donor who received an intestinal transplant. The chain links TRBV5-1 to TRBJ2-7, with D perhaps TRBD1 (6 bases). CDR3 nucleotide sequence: TGCGCCAGCAGCTTGGACAGGGAAGTCTACGAGCAGTACTTC. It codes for CASSLDREVYEQYF.